This T cell receptor beta chain emerged from a study of T cell clonality in common variable immunodeficiency. The repertoire was sequenced with immunoSEQ multiplex PCR; TCRdb's copy has only in-frame clones and lacks some. The sample includes about 35,000 clones, none of them occurring once. This clone has a count of ten or more. Sequencing ends 3 residues short of the CDR3 end; the germline J gene provides the rest. V shed 3 bases and J 1 base; nucleotides not matched to a gene: 5. The CDR3 contains 15 residues. Germline V gene data show CDR1 as SGHTA and CDR2 as FQGNSA. What was sequenced was peripheral blood mononuclear cells. This sequence originates from a person aged 18 to 70 in good health. The chain uses TRBV7-2 and TRBJ1-1; 7 bases match TRBD1. The CDR3 loop is CASSFDRAPNTEAFF. The CDR3 DNA, read in part, is TGTGCCAGCAGCTTCGACAGGGCCCCGAACACTGAA. Looking up the rest from reference TRBV7-2 and TRBJ1-1 gives the full variable domain: GAGVSQSPSNKVTEKGKDVELRCDPISGHTALYWYRQSLGQGLEFLIYFQGNSAPDKSGLPSDRFSAERTGGSVSTLTIQRTQQEDSAVYLCASSFDRAPNTEAFFGQGTRLTVV.